The TCR beta chain described here comes from a study of a mutant IDH1 vaccine in newly diagnosed glioma (dated by TCRdb to the early 2020s). For context, the study as a whole: Across visits V03 through V10, patients got a total of eight vaccinations, given in weeks 1, 3, 5, 7, 11, 15, 19 and 23. Vaccination was initiated 4-6 weeks after radiotherapy alone, or concurrently with temozolomide cycles in the chemotherapy-containing groups. Of the 32 patients who were treated, 62.5% were male and about 40% were female, and the mean age was approximately 40 years. Prior to enrollment, standard therapy consisting of radiotherapy alone, temozolomide alone, or radiochemotherapy with temozolomide had been administered to patients, with the combination being received by most patients. Peripheral blood was collected at six visits: V03 (baseline), V05, V07, V10, V12 and V13. For exploratory analyses, approximately 23 treated patients had longitudinal TCRB deep sequencing done wherever samples were available. Overall study outcomes, separate from this receptor: Pseudoprogression seemed to be unrelated to changes in the top peripheral T cell clonotypes found by TCRB sequencing. Vaccine-induced immune responses across multiple MHC alleles were detected in around 92% of patients. It was noted by the authors that analyses of patient blood samples could not be reproduced owing to sample limitations. Selection of PBMC samples for TCRB deep sequencing was based on availability.

Note on this clone: It lacks a known antigen. Base qualities were left out, and no much larger clone turns up one base away.

What this sample's time point label stands for: week 5, during vaccination. A 20-mer mutant IDH1 peptide at 300 micrograms in Montanide made up each vaccine dose, which was injected subcutaneously together with topical imiquimod. All donors had newly diagnosed IDH1-mutant astrocytomas of WHO grade 3 or 4 that showed loss of nuclear ATRX. The samples were drawn from NOA16, a multicentre, single-arm, open-label phase I trial in Germany that tested a mutant IDH1 peptide vaccine in humans for the first time. Genomic DNA for TCRB sequencing was extracted from EDTA blood using the DNeasy Blood and Tissue Kit. The method behind the library was the immunoSEQ multiplex PCR assay. The hsTCRB Kit was used according to the manufacturer's protocol to amplify rearranged TCR beta chain sequences. An Illumina MiSeq was used to sequence the TCRB libraries. The authors processed their data as follows. The proprietary platform of the kit vendor was used for demultiplexing, trimming and gene mapping. TCRdb stores this immuneACCESS table with in-frame sequences only. Part of the clones is absent; in the studies checked, under half of the shortfall reflects unresolved V genes, and no reason is known for the rest. From that table come the V and J calls and clone size; the DNA was used to work out D and trimming. The sample table lists approximately 10,000 clones, about nine tenths of them with a count of one. The ten largest clonotypes hold approximately 6% of the sample.

This TCR came from a woman aged 40 to 49 with glioma. Some clones in this sample may be carry-over from other donors' samples. The source was PBMCs, collected from a glioma patient whose treatment included an IDH1 peptide vaccine.

The CDR3 sequence is CASSSGHSYNEQFF. The bases read TGCGCCAGCAGCTCGGGACATAGTTACAATGAGCAGTTCTTC. This chain is built from TRBV5-1 and TRBJ2-1; the best D guess is TRBD1, with 6 bases matching. Counted from cysteine to phenylalanine, this CDR3 has 14 amino acids. Only the CDR3 DNA is retained, 42 bases long and in frame from the first base. The germline V gene specifies SGHRS as CDR1 and YFSETQ as CDR2. Trimming costs V 3 bases and J 4 bases, and their ends lie 11 bases apart.